Listed below are T cell receptor beta chains from one sample, sequenced in a study of graft-versus-host responses after intestinal transplantation. Sequenced by immunoSEQ multiplex PCR; TCRdb stores in-frame clones only, minus some. Among tens of thousands of clones listed, 85% to 95% were seen once. For these TCRs, the target antigens are not known. The specimen comprised unstimulated CD8+ T cells sorted from spleen or lymph node cells, sampled before transplant. The source is a human donor who was the organ donor for an intestinal transplant. Each CDR3 is given with its conserved first and last residue. A D gene is named only where the DNA matches it firmly.

j_call v_call d_call cdr3_nt cdr3_aa
TRBJ2-5 TRBV6-5 NA TGTGCCAGCTCCGGGGCTGGCACACTGAAAGAGACCCAGTACTTC CASSGAGTLKETQYF
TRBJ1-2 TRBV19 NA TGTGCCAGCAAAAACCCGGAGACCCTCTATGGCTACACCTTC CASKNPETLYGYTF
TRBJ2-2 TRBV6-5 NA TGTGCCAGCGGTCCCAGGACCGGGGAGCTGTTTTTT CASGPRTGELFF
TRBJ1-6 TRBV7-9 TRBD1 TGTGCCAGCAGCTTAGGCGCAGGGGGGAGCTCCTATAATTCACCCCTCCACTTT CASSLGAGGSSYNSPLHF
TRBJ1-2 TRBV15 NA TGTGCCACCAGCCGACGGGACAACTATGGCTACACCTTC CATSRRDNYGYTF
TRBJ2-7 TRBV4-1 TRBD1 TGCGCCAGCACCTTGGGCAGGGGGTCCTACGAGCAGTACTTC CASTLGRGSYEQYF
TRBJ2-1 TRBV5-1 NA TGCGCCAGCAGCTTTGGCGATGAGCAGTTCTTC CASSFGDEQFF
TRBJ2-7 TRBV6-1 NA TGTGCCAGCAGTGAATGGGGGCAGTACGAGCAGTACTTC CASSEWGQYEQYF
TRBJ2-1 TRBV5-1 TRBD2 TGCGCCAGCAGCTTGGGACCTAGCGGGGGGGCCATCGATGAGCAGTTCTTC CASSLGPSGGAIDEQFF
TRBJ1-6 TRBV5-6 TRBD1 TGTGCCAGCAGCAGCAACAGGGGGCAATCCCTCCACTTT CASSSNRGQSLHF
TRBJ2-1 TRBV7-9 NA TGTGCCAGCAGCGAGGACGGGAGCTCCTACAATGAGCAGTTCTTC CASSEDGSSYNEQFF
TRBJ2-1 TRBV5-4 NA TGTGCCAGCAGCTTCTACAATGAGCAGTTCTTC CASSFYNEQFF
TRBJ2-7 TRBV9 NA TGTGCCAGCAGCCCCCCCGGGGGTGGATACAGCGGTCTCGAGCAGTACTTC CASSPPGGGYSGLEQYF
TRBJ1-1 TRBV6-5 NA TGTGCCAGCAGTTATGGGGAAGCCACTGAAGCTTTCTTT CASSYGEATEAFF
TRBJ2-7 TRBV7-9 TRBD1 TGTGCCAGCAGCTTCCAGGGGGCGGACGAGCAGTACTTC CASSFQGADEQYF